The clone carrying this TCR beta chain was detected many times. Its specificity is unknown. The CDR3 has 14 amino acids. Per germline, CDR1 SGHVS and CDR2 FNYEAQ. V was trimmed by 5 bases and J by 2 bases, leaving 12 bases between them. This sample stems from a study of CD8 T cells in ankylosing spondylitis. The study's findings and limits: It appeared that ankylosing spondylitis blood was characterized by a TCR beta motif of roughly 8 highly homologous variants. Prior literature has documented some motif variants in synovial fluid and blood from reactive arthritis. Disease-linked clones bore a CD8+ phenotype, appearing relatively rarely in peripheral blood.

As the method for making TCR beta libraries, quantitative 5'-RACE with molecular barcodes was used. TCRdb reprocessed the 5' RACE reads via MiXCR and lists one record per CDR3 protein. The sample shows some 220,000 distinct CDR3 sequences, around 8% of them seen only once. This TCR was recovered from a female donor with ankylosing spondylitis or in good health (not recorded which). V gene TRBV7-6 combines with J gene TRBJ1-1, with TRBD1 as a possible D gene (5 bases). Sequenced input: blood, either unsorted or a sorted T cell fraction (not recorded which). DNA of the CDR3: TGTGCCAGCAGCACCCCACAGGAAAACACTGAAGCTTTCTTT. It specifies CASSTPQENTEAFF.